Here is one TCR beta chain with its context. The V end was cut by 3 bases, the J end by 1 base, with 15 bases between. CDR3 length equals 16 residues. Germline lookup yields CDR1 ENHRY and CDR2 SYGVKD. Repertoires were generated with immunoSEQ multiplex PCR, while TCRdb's copy carries only in-frame clones and drops some. The sample carries some 77,000 clones, around 95% recorded once. The data derive from a study of cytomegalovirus exposure and HLA in healthy donors. Sequenced input: PBMCs. The TCR sequence derives from a man younger than 30 in good health and CMV-seropositive. The chain combines TRBV10-3 with TRBJ1-2; unclear D gene. The DNA for the CDR3 is TGTGCCATCAGTGAAGGAGGAGTAGGAGGTAACTATGGCTACACCTTC. The encoded protein is CAISEGGVGGNYGYTF.